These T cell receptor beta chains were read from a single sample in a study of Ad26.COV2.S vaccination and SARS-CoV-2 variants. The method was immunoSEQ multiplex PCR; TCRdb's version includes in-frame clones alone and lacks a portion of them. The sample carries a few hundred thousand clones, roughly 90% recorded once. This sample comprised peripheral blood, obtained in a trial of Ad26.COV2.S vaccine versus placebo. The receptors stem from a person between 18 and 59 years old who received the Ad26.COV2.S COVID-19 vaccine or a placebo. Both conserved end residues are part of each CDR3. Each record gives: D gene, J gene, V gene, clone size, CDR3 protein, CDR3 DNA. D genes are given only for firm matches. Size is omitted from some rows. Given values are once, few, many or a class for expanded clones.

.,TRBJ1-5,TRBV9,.,CASSATGGQPQHF,TGTGCCAGCAGCGCTACAGGAGGACAGCCCCAGCATTTT
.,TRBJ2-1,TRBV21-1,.,CASSKPLDRGWDEQFF,TGTGCCAGCAGCAAACCCCTGGACAGGGGATGGGATGAGCAGTTCTTC
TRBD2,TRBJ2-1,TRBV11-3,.,CASSPRLAGDHNEQFF,TGTGCCAGCAGCCCCCGACTAGCGGGGGACCACAATGAGCAGTTCTTC
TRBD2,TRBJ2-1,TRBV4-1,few,CASSQGPRGSGVYNEQFF,TGCGCCAGCAGCCAAGGGCCCCGTGGTAGCGGGGTCTACAATGAGCAGTTCTTC
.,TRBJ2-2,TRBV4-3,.,CASSQVLSGKTGELFF,TGCGCCAGCAGCCAAGTACTCAGCGGAAAGACCGGGGAGCTGTTTTTT
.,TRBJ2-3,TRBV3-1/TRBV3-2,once,CASSLSFTDTQYF,TGTGCCAGCAGCCTAAGTTTCACAGATACGCAGTATTTT
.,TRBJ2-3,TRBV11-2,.,CASSLGTPGDLGGTDTQYF,TGTGCCAGCAGCTTAGGGACGCCCGGGGACCTTGGTGGCACAGATACGCAGTATTTT
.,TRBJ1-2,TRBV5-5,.,CASSLSAANYGYTF,TGTGCCAGCAGCTTGTCCGCAGCTAACTATGGCTACACCTTC
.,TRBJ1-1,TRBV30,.,CAWRGLGAANTEAFF,TGTGCCTGGAGGGGATTGGGGGCGGCGAACACTGAAGCTTTCTTT
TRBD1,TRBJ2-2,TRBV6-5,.,CASSRNTGGTGELFF,TGTGCCAGTTCCCGTAACACAGGGGGCACCGGGGAGCTGTTTTTT
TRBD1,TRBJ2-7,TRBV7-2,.,CASSRRDRDYEQYF,TGTGCCAGCAGCCGCCGGGACAGGGATTACGAGCAGTACTTC
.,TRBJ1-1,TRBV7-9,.,CASSPDGAVEAFF,TGTGCCAGCAGCCCGGACGGGGCGGTTGAAGCTTTCTTT
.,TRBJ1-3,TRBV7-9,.,CASSSPVNTGNTIYF,TGTGCCAGCAGCTCGCCGGTGAATACGGGAAACACCATATATTTT
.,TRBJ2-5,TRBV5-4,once,CASSFDATQAETQYF,TGTGCCAGCAGCTTCGACGCTACCCAGGCAGAGACCCAGTACTTC
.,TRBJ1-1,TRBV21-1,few,CASSITAGTGGNGNTEAFF,TGTGCCAGCAGCATTACCGCCGGGACAGGGGGCAATGGGAACACTGAAGCTTTCTTT
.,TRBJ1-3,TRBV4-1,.,CASSPMGSGNTIYF,TGCGCCAGCAGCCCAATGGGCTCTGGAAACACCATATATTTT
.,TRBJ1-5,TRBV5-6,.,CASSLWLQNQPQHF,TGTGCCAGCAGCTTGTGGCTACAGAATCAGCCCCAGCATTTT
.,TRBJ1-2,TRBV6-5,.,CASSYSAGTNYGYTF,TGTGCCAGCAGTTACTCTGCAGGAACTAACTATGGCTACACCTTC
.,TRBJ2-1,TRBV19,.,CASSTGSSYNEQFF,TGTGCCAGTAGTACAGGAAGCTCCTACAATGAGCAGTTCTTC
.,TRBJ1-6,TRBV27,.,CASGLSPTLYNSPLHF,TGTGCCAGCGGGTTGTCTCCGACTCTCTATAATTCACCCCTCCACTTT
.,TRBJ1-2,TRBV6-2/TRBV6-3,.,CASSWRTDNYGYTF,TGTGCCAGCAGTTGGAGGACCGATAACTATGGCTACACCTTC
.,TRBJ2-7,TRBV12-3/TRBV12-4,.,CASRGGGHEQYF,TGTGCCAGTCGGGGAGGGGGTCACGAGCAGTACTTC
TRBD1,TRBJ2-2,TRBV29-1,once,CSVRWLGTGYGGELFF,TGCAGCGTCCGATGGCTCGGGACAGGGTACGGCGGGGAGCTGTTTTTT
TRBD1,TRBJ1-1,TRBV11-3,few,CASIGGVAEAFF,TGTGCCAGCATAGGGGGCGTCGCTGAAGCTTTCTTT
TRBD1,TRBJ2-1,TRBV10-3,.,CAISAQGAVPYNEQFF,TGTGCCATCAGTGCACAGGGGGCAGTCCCCTACAATGAGCAGTTCTTC